Presented here are 30 T cell receptor beta chains from one specimen sequenced in a study of cytomegalovirus exposure and HLA in healthy donors. Amplification used 60 Vbeta primers and 13 Jbeta primers. The data were produced by immunoSEQ multiplex PCR, yet TCRdb's version contains in-frame clones alone and is incomplete. The sample comprises more than 85,000 clones, around 70% of which are singletons, and roughly 16% rests with the top ten. Sequencing was carried out using PBMCs. All receptors come from a woman aged 50 to 60 in good health and CMV-seropositive.

This chain uses TRBV9 with TRBJ2-1, with 13 bases aligning to TRBD2. Germline CDR1 and CDR2: SGDLS and YYNGEE. V was clipped by 4 bases and J by 2 bases; unmatched bases: 9. This CDR3 contains 18 residues. The DNA of the CDR3 is TGTGCCAGCAGCTCCCGACTAGCGGGAGGTCGGACCTACAATGAGCAGTTCTTC. It yields the protein CASSSRLAGGRTYNEQFF.

This chain joins TRBV7-2 and TRBJ2-7, with TRBD2 matching over 12 bases. The germline V gene has CDR1 SGHTA and CDR2 FQGNSA. The CDR3 loop spans 18 amino acids. J lost 6 bases, V lost 1 base, and 13 bases had no gene match. The CDR3 sequence is CASSLGSLAGGLIREQYF. The CDR3 DNA sequence: TGTGCCAGCAGCTTAGGTTCACTAGCGGGAGGCCTGATCCGCGAGCAGTACTTC.

This chain uses TRBV2 with TRBJ2-7; 7 positions agree with TRBD1. Germline V gene data show CDR1 as SNHLY and CDR2 as FYNNEI. This CDR3 has 14 residues. The V segment lost 7 bases and the J segment 5 bases; nucleotides outside the gene matches: 11. CDR3 residues: CASTPKTGVHEQYF. The CDR3 DNA sequence: TGTGCCAGCACCCCCAAAACAGGGGTTCACGAGCAGTACTTC.

The rearrangement links TRBV6-6 to TRBJ2-5, with D possibly being TRBD2 (5 bases). The CDR3 length is 16 residues. The germline V and J ends were trimmed by 0 bases and 5 bases, with 16 bases remaining between them. From germline, CDR1 is MNHNY and CDR2 SVGAGI (reference sequence). The CDR3 DNA is TGTGCCAGCAGTTACTCGAGCGAGGGCGGGTGGGAGACCCAGTACTTC. Protein sequence: CASSYSSEGGWETQYF.

This clone was counted only a few times. The junction and the germline gene differ at one end; a read error may be behind it. The chain carries TRBV7-9 and TRBJ2-7; D not certain. Germline CDR1 is SEHNR and CDR2 is FQNEAQ (reference sequence). The CDR3 is 11 amino acids. In nucleotides, the CDR3 is TGTTCCAGCAGCTTTTTATACGAGCAGTACTTC. It is translated as CSSSFLYEQYF.

This clone has just one count. The chain joins TRBV6-1 to TRBJ2-3; 9 bases are a match to TRBD2. CDR3 size: 16 residues. The V segment lost 2 bases and the J segment 1 base; nucleotides outside the gene matches: 4. Looked up from germline, CDR1 is MNHNS and CDR2 is SASEGT. CDR3 nucleotide sequence: TGTGCCAGCAGTGAAATAGCGGGAGAGGGCACAGATACGCAGTATTTT. Encoded protein: CASSEIAGEGTDTQYF.

The chain couples TRBV11-2 to TRBJ2-1, with 7 nucleotides matching TRBD2. This CDR3 spans 14 amino acids. CDR1 and CDR2 from the germline V gene are SGHAT and FQNNGV. V dropped 6 bases and J dropped 5; count of bases not matched to a gene: 7. CDR3 sequence reads: CASRLGGWDNEQFF. The CDR3 DNA follows: TGTGCCAGCAGGTTGGGGGGGTGGGACAATGAGCAGTTCTTC.

This chain joins TRBV20-1 and TRBJ1-2; D not certain. Germline V lookup: CDR1 DFQATT, CDR2 SNEGSKA (reference sequence). Trimming shortened V by 5 bases and J by 8 bases, and 6 bases separated the two germline ends. The CDR3 totals 9 residues. CDR3 DNA: TGCAGTGCTCCCTTGGGCTACACCTTC. Residues: CSAPLGYTF.

This sequence joins TRBV11-2 and TRBJ1-1, with D possibly matching TRBD1 (6 bases). V shed 1 base and J shed 4 bases, with 7 bases lying between them. CDR3 length: 13 amino acids. CDR1 SGHAT and CDR2 FQNNGV come from the germline V gene. CDR3 loop: CASSLAGVTEAFF. In DNA form, the CDR3 reads TGTGCCAGCAGCTTAGCAGGGGTCACTGAAGCTTTCTTT.

In nucleotides, the CDR3 is TGTGCCAGCAGCTTAGTCGGGGGAGGGCCCGAGAACGAGCAGTACTTC. Its protein is CASSLVGGGPENEQYF. The chain employs TRBV7-6 and TRBJ2-7; TRBD2 matches 7 bases. The length of the CDR3 is 16 residues. The germline gives CDR1 SGHVS, CDR2 FNYEAQ. V shed 1 base and J 5 bases; nucleotides not matched to a gene: 11.

V usage is TRBV5-8 and J usage is TRBJ1-5; D gene ambiguous. Trimming took off 5 bases at V and 2 bases at J, with 8 bases between the two ends. The CDR3 is made up of 13 amino acids. Germline-derived CDR1 and CDR2 are SGHTS and YDEGEE. CDR3 amino acids: CASRPRGNQPQHF. As DNA, the CDR3 is TGTGCCAGCAGACCAAGAGGCAATCAGCCCCAGCATTTT.

V and J are TRBV6-5 and TRBJ1-6, with 8 bases aligning to TRBD1. This CDR3 is built from 14 residues. Germline V CDR1 and CDR2: MNHEY, SVGAGI. The ends lost 7 bases at V and 7 bases at J; junction bases unmatched: 6. Written as DNA, the CDR3 is TGTGCCAGCAAACGGACAGGGCTGAATTCACCCCTCCACTTT. This codes for CASKRTGLNSPLHF.

The gene calls are TRBV13 and TRBJ2-2; D perhaps matches TRBD1 (6 bases). Germline V lookup: CDR1 PRHDT, CDR2 FYEKMQ (reference sequence). Trimming shortened V by 4 bases and J by 4 bases, and 10 bases separated the two germline ends. The CDR3 sequence is 14 residues long. CDR3 coding DNA: TGTGCCAGCAGCTCCGGACAGATCACCGGGGAGCTGTTTTTT. Protein product: CASSSGQITGELFF.

The chain is built from TRBV18 and TRBJ2-7; D unresolved. This CDR3 has 13 residues. CDR1 KGHSH and CDR2 LQKENI come from the germline V gene. Trimming left V 3 bases short and J 4 bases short, with 10 bases between. CDR3 DNA sequence: TGTGCCAGCTCACCTATGCTGACTTACGAGCAGTACTTC. Translating gives CASSPMLTYEQYF. The full variable domain, rest sourced from reference TRBV18 and TRBJ2-7, is NAGVMQNPRHLVRRRGQEARLRCSPMKGHSHVYWYRQLPEEGLKFMVYLQKENIIDESGMPKERFSAEFPKEGPSILRIQQVVRGDSAAYFCASSPMLTYEQYFGPGTRLTVT.

For this clone: The junction does not match germline at one end; this may be a read error. This chain links TRBV7-7 with TRBJ2-2, with 8 bases lining up with TRBD2. The CDR3 length is 18 residues. Germline assignment: CDR1 SSHAT and CDR2 FNYEAQ (reference sequence). The CDR3 protein is CASSLVVGGSGRTGELFF. CDR3 bases: TGTGCTAGCAGCTTAGTAGTCGGCGGGAGCGGGAGAACCGGGGAGCTGTTTTTT.

This clone has a handful of counts. The chain uses TRBV11-3 and TRBJ1-3, with D hard to call. Trimming pared 3 bases from V and 2 bases from J, leaving 14 bases between. The germline V gene encodes CDR1 SGHNT and CDR2 YENEEA. CDR3 length: 16 amino acids. The DNA of the CDR3 is TGTGCCAGCAGCTTCAACAGTCGAAGCACTGGAAACACCATATATTTT. Its translation: CASSFNSRSTGNTIYF.

This clone came up once. One end of the junction is discordant with germline, which a read error may explain. V and J are TRBV4-1 and TRBJ1-2; 10 positions match TRBD1. The CDR3 contains 14 residues. Germline V lookup: CDR1 MGHRA, CDR2 YSYEKL. The CDR3 is CASSRERMGQGNIF. CDR3 sequence (DNA): TGCGCCAGCAGCCGAGAGCGGATGGGACAGGGGAATATCTTC.

The V and J genes are TRBV5-6 and TRBJ2-7; the D gene is possibly TRBD2 (7 bases). V lost 4 bases to trimming and J lost 9 bases, with 17 bases between them. Germline CDR1 reads SGHDT; CDR2 reads YYEEEE. There are 13 residues in the CDR3. The CDR3 region is CASSLAGGLVQYF. The CDR3 nucleotides read TGTGCCAGCAGCCTGGCCGGGGGGCTAGTGCAGTACTTC.

The rearrangement uses TRBV10-3 and TRBJ2-2; 11 nucleotides align to TRBD2. The CDR3 totals 15 residues. The V gene end was trimmed by 6 bases and the J gene end by 7 bases; junction bases not matched to a gene: 7. Germline lookup yields CDR1 ENHRY and CDR2 SYGVKD. The CDR3 reads CAIRLGLAGDGELFF. The CDR3 DNA sequence: TGTGCCATCAGGCTAGGACTAGCGGGCGACGGGGAGCTGTTTTTT.

The table lists this clone with a few counts. The V gene is TRBV27, the J gene TRBJ2-5; 9 bases fit TRBD1. The better agreement between TRBJ2-7 and the DNA end casts doubt on the J call. CDR3 length: 16 residues. Germline loops: CDR1 MNHEY, CDR2 SMNVEV (reference sequence). CDR3 sequence reads: CASSPSRDRDHYEQYF. CDR3 sequence (DNA): TGTGCCAGCAGTCCCAGCCGGGACAGGGACCACTACGAGCAGTACTTC.

The rearrangement uses TRBV5-6 and TRBJ2-7; 13 positions match TRBD2. CDR1 is SGHDT and CDR2 is YYEEEE in the germline V gene. Losses at the gene ends were 2 bases for V and 3 bases for J; bases not matched to a gene: 5. The CDR3 is 16 residues long. The CDR3 nucleotides read TGTGCCAGCAGCTTCGGACTAGCGGGAGTCGGCTACGAGCAGTACTTC. Its protein product is CASSFGLAGVGYEQYF.

This chain connects TRBV5-4 to TRBJ2-1; weak D call: TRBD1 (6 bases). CDR3 length: 16 residues. CDR1 is SGHNT, CDR2 YYREEE, per germline (reference sequence). The V end lost 5 bases, the J end lost 1 base, and 16 bases lay between the germline ends. CDR3 nucleotides: TGTGCCAGCAGTCCCGGACAGTTACAATCCTACAATGAGCAGTTCTTC. Encoded protein: CASSPGQLQSYNEQFF. The complete variable domain, with remaining parts taken from reference TRBV5-4 and TRBJ2-1, reads ETGVTQSPTHLIKTRGQQVTLRCSSQSGHNTVSWYQQALGQGPQFIFQYYREEENGRGNFPPRFSGLQFPNYSSELNVNALELDDSALYLCASSPGQLQSYNEQFFGPGTRLTVL.

The gene calls are TRBV15 and TRBJ1-5; tentatively, D is TRBD1 (6 bases). CDR3 size: 13 residues. The germline CDR1 and CDR2 sequences are LNHNV and YYDKDF (reference sequence). The V end lost 3 bases, the J end lost 7 bases, and 10 bases lay between the germline ends. This chain's CDR3 is CATSSAGVQPQHF. CDR3 nucleotides: TGTGCCACCAGCAGCGCAGGGGTGCAGCCCCAGCATTTT.

CDR3 sequence reads: CASSFGTSVPQYF. CDR3 bases: TGTGCCAGCAGTTTTGGCACCTCTGTGCCCCAGTACTTC. The rearrangement joins TRBV28 to TRBJ2-5; unclear D gene. The CDR3 extends over 13 amino acids. Germline CDR1 reads MDHEN; CDR2 reads SYDVKM. Between the trimmed V and J ends, which lost 3 bases and 9 bases, there was a span of 14 bases. Using reference TRBV28 and TRBJ2-5 for the parts outside the CDR3, the full variable domain is DVKVTQSSRYLVKRTGEKVFLECVQDMDHENMFWYRQDPGLGLRLIYFSYDVKMKEKGDIPEGYSVSREKKERFSLILESASTNQTSMYLCASSFGTSVPQYFGPGTRLLVL.

As regards this clone: An end of the junction differs from the germline gene, which may be a read error. This sequence joins TRBV7-7 and TRBJ1-1, with D possibly matching TRBD1 (5 bases). Germline V CDR1 and CDR2: SSHAT, FNYEAQ (reference sequence). This CDR3 has 14 residues. In nucleotides, the CDR3 is TGTGCTAGCAGCCCCGTGCGGGGGAAAGGTGAAGCTTTCTTT. Translation gives CASSPVRGKGEAFF.

The V and J genes are TRBV5-6 and TRBJ2-1; 7 bases align to TRBD2. The trim removed 4 bases at V and 3 bases at J, leaving 7 bases unmatched. This CDR3 region has 15 residues. Germline V CDR1 and CDR2: SGHDT, YYEEEE. This chain's CDR3 is CASSPRGDLYNEQFF. CDR3 coding DNA: TGTGCCAGCAGCCCTCGGGGGGATCTCTACAATGAGCAGTTCTTC.

The chain links TRBV7-9 to TRBJ2-1; D unresolved. Trimming left V 5 bases short and J 4 bases short, with 15 bases between. The CDR3 is 15 residues long. Germline V gene data show CDR1 as SEHNR and CDR2 as FQNEAQ (reference sequence). The CDR3 spells CASSAPLTQYNEQFF. In nucleotides, the CDR3 is TGTGCCAGCAGCGCCCCTTTAACACAATACAATGAGCAGTTCTTC.

J is TRBJ1-2 and V is TRBV5-4; no reliable D call. Germline V gene sequence: CDR1 SGHNT, CDR2 YYREEE (reference sequence). Trimming pared 5 bases from V and 4 bases from J, leaving 12 bases between. This CDR3 is 13 amino acids long. CDR3: CASSFGSGYGYTF. CDR3 sequence (DNA): TGTGCCAGCAGTTTTGGGAGTGGCTATGGCTACACCTTC.

This clone has just one count. The V and J genes are TRBV5-1 and TRBJ2-7; maybe TRBD2 (5 bases). Trimming cost V 4 bases and J 7 bases, with 12 bases left between them. CDR3 length equals 12 residues. From germline, CDR1 is SGHRS and CDR2 YFSETQ. In DNA, the CDR3 is TGCGCCAGCAGCGCGCCAGCGGAGGAGCAGTACTTC. Residues: CASSAPAEEQYF.

The chain combines TRBV11-3 with TRBJ2-7; TRBD2 matches 12 bases. CDR3 length: 13 residues. The V gene end was trimmed by 5 bases and the J gene end by 7 bases; junction bases not matched to a gene: 3. Germline CDR1 SGHNT, CDR2 YENEEA. The DNA of the CDR3 is TGTGCCAGCAGCCTTGGACTAGCGGGGGAGCAGTACTTC. Translating it yields CASSLGLAGEQYF.